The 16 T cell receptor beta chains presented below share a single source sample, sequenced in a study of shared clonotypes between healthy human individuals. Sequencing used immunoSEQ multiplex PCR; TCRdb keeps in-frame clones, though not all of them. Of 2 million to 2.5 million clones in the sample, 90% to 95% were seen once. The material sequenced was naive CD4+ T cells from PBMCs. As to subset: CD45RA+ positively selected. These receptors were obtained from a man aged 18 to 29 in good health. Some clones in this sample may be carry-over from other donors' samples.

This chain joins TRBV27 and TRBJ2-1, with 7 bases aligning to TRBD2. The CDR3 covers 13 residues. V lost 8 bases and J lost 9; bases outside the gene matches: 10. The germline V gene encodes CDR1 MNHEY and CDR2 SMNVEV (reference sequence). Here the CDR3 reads CASRPVGGGEQFF. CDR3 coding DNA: TGTGCCAGCCGTCCAGTGGGGGGGGGTGAGCAGTTCTTC.

The CDR3 DNA follows: TGCGCCAGCAGAGCGGAAATCCAAGAGACCCAGTACTTC. It encodes CASRAEIQETQYF. The chain recombines TRBV5-1 with TRBJ2-5, with D possibly TRBD2 on 5 matching bases. The V end lost 5 bases, the J end lost 1 base, and 9 bases lay between the germline ends. From germline, CDR1 is SGHRS and CDR2 YFSETQ. The CDR3 covers 13 residues.

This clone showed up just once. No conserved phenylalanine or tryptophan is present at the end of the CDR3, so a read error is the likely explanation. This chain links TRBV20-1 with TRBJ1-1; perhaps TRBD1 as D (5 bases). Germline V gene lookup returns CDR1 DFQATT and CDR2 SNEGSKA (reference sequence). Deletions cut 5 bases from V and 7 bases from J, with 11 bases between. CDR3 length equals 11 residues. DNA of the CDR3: TGCAGTGCTGGGGGAGTAGGTGAAGCTTTCTCT. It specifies CSAGGVGEAFS.

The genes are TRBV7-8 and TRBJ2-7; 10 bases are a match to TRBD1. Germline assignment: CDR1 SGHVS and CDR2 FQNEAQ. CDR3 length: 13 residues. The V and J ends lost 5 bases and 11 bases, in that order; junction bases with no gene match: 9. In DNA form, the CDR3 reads TGTGCCAGCAGCATCAGGGATGGGACAGGGGAGTACTTC. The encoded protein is CASSIRDGTGEYF.

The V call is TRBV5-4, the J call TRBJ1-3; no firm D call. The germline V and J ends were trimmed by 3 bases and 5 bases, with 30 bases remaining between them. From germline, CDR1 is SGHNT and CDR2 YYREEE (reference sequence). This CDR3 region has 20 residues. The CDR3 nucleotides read TGTGCCAGCAGCTCGGGAGGTCGGCAGGAAAAATCGGTGGTCAGAAACACCATATATTTT. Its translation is CASSSGGRQEKSVVRNTIYF.

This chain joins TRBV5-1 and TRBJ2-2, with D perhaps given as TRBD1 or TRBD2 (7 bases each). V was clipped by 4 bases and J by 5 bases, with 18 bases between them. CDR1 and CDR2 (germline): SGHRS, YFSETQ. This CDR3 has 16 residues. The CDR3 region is CASSNGGTEPTGELFF. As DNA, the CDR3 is TGCGCCAGCAGCAACGGGGGGACAGAACCTACCGGGGAGCTGTTTTTT.

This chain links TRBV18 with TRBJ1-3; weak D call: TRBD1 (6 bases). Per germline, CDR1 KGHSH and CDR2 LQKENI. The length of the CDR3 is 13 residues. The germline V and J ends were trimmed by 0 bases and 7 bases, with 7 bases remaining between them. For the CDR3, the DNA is TGTGCCAGCTCACCACCTACAGGGAACACCATATATTTT. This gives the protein CASSPPTGNTIYF.

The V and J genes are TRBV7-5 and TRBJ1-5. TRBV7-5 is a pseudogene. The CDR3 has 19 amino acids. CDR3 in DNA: TGTGTCAGAAGCTTAGGGGACATATGGCGGGAATATAGCAATCAGCCCCAGCATTTT. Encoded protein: CVRSLGDIWREYSNQPQHF.

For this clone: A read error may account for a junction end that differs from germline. The CDR3 bases are TGTGCCAGCAGCGAGACCTTGGGGCCTAACGAAAAACTGTTTTTT. Translated, it gives CASSETLGPNEKLFF. The V call is TRBV9, the J call TRBJ1-4; D perhaps matches TRBD1 (5 bases). Germline-derived CDR1 and CDR2 are SGDLS and YYNGEE. There are 15 residues in the CDR3.

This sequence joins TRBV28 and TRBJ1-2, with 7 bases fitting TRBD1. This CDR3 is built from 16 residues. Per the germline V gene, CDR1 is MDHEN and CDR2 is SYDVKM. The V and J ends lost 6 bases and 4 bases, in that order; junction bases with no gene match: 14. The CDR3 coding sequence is TGTGCCAGCAGCCTATTAAACCGGGACAGACGCTATGGCTACACCTTC. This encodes CASSLLNRDRRYGYTF.

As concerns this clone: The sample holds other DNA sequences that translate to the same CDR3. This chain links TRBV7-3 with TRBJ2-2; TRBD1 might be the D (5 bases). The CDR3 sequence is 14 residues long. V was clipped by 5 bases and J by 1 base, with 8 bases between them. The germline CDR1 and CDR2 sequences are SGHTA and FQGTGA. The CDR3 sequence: CASSRDRNTGELFF. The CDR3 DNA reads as TGTGCCAGCAGCCGCGACAGGAACACCGGGGAGCTGTTTTTT. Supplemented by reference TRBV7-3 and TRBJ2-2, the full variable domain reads GAGVSQTPSNKVTEKGKYVELRCDPISGHTALYWYRQSLGQGPEFLIYFQGTGAADDSGLPNDRFFAVRPEGSVSTLKIQRTERGDSAVYLCASSRDRNTGELFFGEGSRLTVL.

In DNA, the CDR3 is TGCGCCAGCAGCAACCGGGCAACAGATACGCAGTATTTT. Protein product: CASSNRATDTQYF. The rearrangement joins TRBV5-1 to TRBJ2-3; D gene ambiguous. CDR1 and CDR2 (germline): SGHRS, YFSETQ. The CDR3 has 13 amino acids. Trimming cost V 4 bases and J 3 bases, with 9 bases left between them.

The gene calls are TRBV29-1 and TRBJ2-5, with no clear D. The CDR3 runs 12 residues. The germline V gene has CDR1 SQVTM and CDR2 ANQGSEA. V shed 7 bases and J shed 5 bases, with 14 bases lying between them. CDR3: CSGGLGLETQYF. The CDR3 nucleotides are TGCAGCGGGGGTCTGGGTCTGGAGACCCAGTACTTC.

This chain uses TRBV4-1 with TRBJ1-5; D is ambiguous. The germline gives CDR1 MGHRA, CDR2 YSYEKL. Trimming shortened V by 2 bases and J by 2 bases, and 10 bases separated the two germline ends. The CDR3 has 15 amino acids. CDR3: CASSQNRQRNQPQHF. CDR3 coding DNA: TGCGCCAGCAGCCAAAACCGACAACGCAATCAGCCCCAGCATTTT.

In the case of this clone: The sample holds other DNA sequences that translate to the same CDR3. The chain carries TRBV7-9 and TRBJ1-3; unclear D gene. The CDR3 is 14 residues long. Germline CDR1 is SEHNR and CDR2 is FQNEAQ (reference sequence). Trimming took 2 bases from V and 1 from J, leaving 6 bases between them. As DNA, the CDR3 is TGTGCCAGCAGCTTAATTGGTTCTGGAAACACCATATATTTT. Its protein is CASSLIGSGNTIYF.

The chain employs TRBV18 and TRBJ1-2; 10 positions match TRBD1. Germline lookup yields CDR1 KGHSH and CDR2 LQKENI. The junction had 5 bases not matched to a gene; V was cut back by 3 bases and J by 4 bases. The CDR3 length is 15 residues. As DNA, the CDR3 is TGTGCCAGCTCACCGATGGGACAGGGGCTCTATGGCTACACCTTC. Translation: CASSPMGQGLYGYTF.